The 6 T cell receptor beta chains below all came from one sample that was sequenced in a study of OX40 agonist ivuxolimab in advanced cancers. The protocol was immunoSEQ multiplex PCR, while the TCRdb copy is restricted to in-frame clones and leaves out a portion. The sample lists about 120,000 clones, approximately 92% seen once, with roughly 0.15% in the top ten. This specimen was CD4+ or CD8+ T cells sorted from blood, taken in a trial of the OX40 agonist ivuxolimab. The receptor source for this set is an adult with an advanced solid tumor such as melanoma, head and neck, liver or kidney cancer.

The rearrangement joins TRBV5-1 to TRBJ2-1, with D possibly matching TRBD2 (6 bases). Germline V gene data show CDR1 as SGHRS and CDR2 as YFSETQ. V lost 5 bases and J 4 bases, leaving 22 bases between the germline ends. The CDR3 length is 17 residues. The CDR3 spells CASRIIPGTADYNEQFF. The CDR3 DNA reads TGCGCCAGCAGAATTATACCCGGGACTGCAGATTACAATGAGCAGTTCTTC.

In nucleotides, the CDR3 is TGTGCCAGTGCCACCCTGAATGGCGATGGCTACACCTTC. Translated: CASATLNGDGYTF. The V call is TRBV19, the J call TRBJ1-2; no clear D. Trimming shortened V by 8 bases and J by 6 bases, and 16 bases separated the two germline ends. The germline V gene encodes CDR1 LNHDA and CDR2 SQIVND (reference sequence). The CDR3 spans 13 residues.

This chain joins TRBV5-1 and TRBJ2-7; TRBD2 matches at 14 bases. V was pared by 3 bases and J by 2 bases, with 4 bases of the junction left unmatched. The V gene's germline CDR1 is SGHRS and CDR2 YFSETQ. CDR3 length: 16 residues. The DNA for the CDR3 is TGCGCCAGCAGCTCCCGACTAGCGGGAGGGACCTACGAGCAGTACTTC. Its protein is CASSSRLAGGTYEQYF. The whole variable domain, filled in from reference TRBV5-1 and TRBJ2-7, reads KAGVTQTPRYLIKTRGQQVTLSCSPISGHRSVSWYQQTPGQGLQFLFEYFSETQRNKGNFPGRFSGRQFSNSRSEMNVSTLELGDSALYLCASSSRLAGGTYEQYFGPGTRLTVT.

The genes are TRBV7-2 and TRBJ1-6; 7 nucleotides agree with TRBD1. Trimming at V came to 3 bases and at J to 7 bases, leaving 3 bases not matched to a gene. This CDR3 contains 14 residues. Per germline, CDR1 SGHTA and CDR2 FQGNSA. Here the CDR3 DNA reads TGTGCCAGCAGCTTTGGGACAGACAATTCACCCCTCCACTTT. It is translated as CASSFGTDNSPLHF.

J is TRBJ1-2 and V is TRBV28, with D hard to call. Germline V gene sequence: CDR1 MDHEN, CDR2 SYDVKM. Trimming removed 10 bases at V and 0 bases at J, with 18 bases between. The CDR3 covers 15 residues. CDR3 protein: CATDGRGIANYGYTF. DNA for the CDR3: TGTGCCACCGACGGCCGTGGGATAGCTAACTATGGCTACACCTTC.

This clone was observed once. Other nucleotide sequences from this sample produce the same CDR3. This rearrangement joins TRBV19 to TRBJ2-5, with D hard to call. V lost 3 bases to trimming and J lost 4 bases, with 6 bases between them. Germline V gene data show CDR1 as LNHDA and CDR2 as SQIVND (reference sequence). The CDR3 totals 12 residues. The CDR3 region is CASSIRGETQYF. CDR3 nucleotides: TGTGCCAGTAGTATTCGTGGAGAGACCCAGTACTTC. The full variable domain, completed using reference TRBV19 and TRBJ2-5, is DGGITQSPKYLFRKEGQNVTLSCEQNLNHDAMYWYRQDPGQGLRLIYYSQIVNDFQKGDIAEGYSVSREKKESFPLTVTSAQKNPTAFYLCASSIRGETQYFGPGTRLLVL.